Listed below are T cell receptor beta chains from one sample, sequenced in a study of T cells in tuberculosis. Sequencing was performed with immunoSEQ multiplex PCR; in TCRdb, only in-frame clones are kept and a portion is missing. The repertoire holds around 30,000 clones, with around 90% as singletons. Sample: PBMCs. These receptors all stem from a donor between 10 and 35 years old with latent tuberculosis or without tuberculosis infection. CDR3s include the opening cysteine and the closing phenylalanine or tryptophan. Fields, in order: CDR3 DNA, CDR3 protein, J gene, CDR3 length, clone size, D gene, V gene. A D gene is named only where the DNA matches it firmly. The size of a clone is reported for some rows only, either as once, few or many, or as a class for expanded clones.

DNA: TGTGCCAGCAGCTTTTCAGGGAACTATGGCTACACCTTC
CDR3: CASSFSGNYGYTF
J: TRBJ1-2
length: 13
size: .
D: .
V: TRBV5-4

DNA: TGTGCCAGCAGCCCCCACGAGGGCCTTCCCTACGAGCAGTACTTC
CDR3: CASSPHEGLPYEQYF
J: TRBJ2-7
length: 15
size: .
D: .
V: TRBV14

DNA: TGTGCCAGCATGCTAGCGGGGTGGGAGACCCAGTACTTC
CDR3: CASMLAGWETQYF
J: TRBJ2-5
length: 13
size: .
D: TRBD2
V: TRBV2

DNA: TGTGCCGGCAGCACCAAGCGGGGGGCGGATACGCAGTATTTT
CDR3: CAGSTKRGADTQYF
J: TRBJ2-3
length: 14
size: .
D: TRBD2
V: TRBV5-4

DNA: TGTGCCAGCAGCCTCGACAGGGCCACCGGGGAGCTGTTTTTT
CDR3: CASSLDRATGELFF
J: TRBJ2-2
length: 14
size: .
D: TRBD1
V: TRBV13

DNA: TGTGCCAGCAGTTATGAGCGGGGGACTGAAGCTTTCTTT
CDR3: CASSYERGTEAFF
J: TRBJ1-1
length: 13
size: .
D: .
V: TRBV6-5

DNA: TGTGCCAGCTCCCAGGGGCCAGAGCAGTTCTTC
CDR3: CASSQGPEQFF
J: TRBJ2-1
length: 11
size: .
D: .
V: TRBV18

DNA: TGTGCCAGTAGTATAGAGACTCGGAGCAATCAGCCCCAGCATTTT
CDR3: CASSIETRSNQPQHF
J: TRBJ1-5
length: 15
size: .
D: .
V: TRBV19

DNA: TGTGCCAGCAGCGCCGGCGGGGGCGAGCAGTACTTC
CDR3: CASSAGGGEQYF
J: TRBJ2-7
length: 12
size: .
D: TRBD2
V: TRBV5-8

DNA: TGTGCCAGCAGCTTAGGCGGGGCCACTGAAGCTTTCTTT
CDR3: CASSLGGATEAFF
J: TRBJ1-1
length: 13
size: .
D: .
V: TRBV7-2

DNA: TGCGCCAGCAGCCAAGAGCTAGCGGGGGGGCCAGATACGCAGTATTTT
CDR3: CASSQELAGGPDTQYF
J: TRBJ2-3
length: 16
size: .
D: TRBD2
V: TRBV4-3

DNA: TGCAGCGTTGGTGGCAGATCGAACACTGAAGCTTTCTTT
CDR3: CSVGGRSNTEAFF
J: TRBJ1-1
length: 13
size: .
D: .
V: TRBV29-1

DNA: TGTGTCAGCCTTGGACAGGGCTCTGGAAACACCATATATTTT
CDR3: CVSLGQGSGNTIYF
J: TRBJ1-3
length: 14
size: .
D: TRBD1
V: TRBV2

DNA: TGTGCCAGCAGTCCCCCACTAAGGTCAGAGACCCAGTACTTC
CDR3: CASSPPLRSETQYF
J: TRBJ2-5
length: 14
size: .
D: .
V: TRBV6-6

DNA: TGTGCCAGCAGCCGTTCCTACTACAGGGGAGATCAGCCCCAGCATTTT
CDR3: CASSRSYYRGDQPQHF
J: TRBJ1-5
length: 16
size: .
D: TRBD1
V: TRBV5-5

DNA: TGTGCCAGCAGCCCTAGCGGAGACTACAATGAGCAGTTCTTC
CDR3: CASSPSGDYNEQFF
J: TRBJ2-1
length: 14
size: .
D: TRBD2
V: TRBV5-4

DNA: TGTGCCAGCAGCCTAGATGCAGGTGAAGCTTTCTTT
CDR3: CASSLDAGEAFF
J: TRBJ1-1
length: 12
size: .
D: .
V: TRBV7-9

DNA: TGTGCCAGCAGTGAAGGTCTAGCGGGGGGGCCCGAGACCCAGTACTTC
CDR3: CASSEGLAGGPETQYF
J: TRBJ2-5
length: 16
size: .
D: TRBD2
V: TRBV2

DNA: TGTGCCAGCGGGTCTGGGACTAGCGAATCCGGACAGTACTTC
CDR3: CASGSGTSESGQYF
J: TRBJ2-7
length: 14
size: .
D: TRBD2
V: TRBV11-2

DNA: TGTGCCAGTAGTCCCCGGGGGGGTCTCAATCAGCCCCAGCATTTT
CDR3: CASSPRGGLNQPQHF
J: TRBJ1-5
length: 15
size: .
D: .
V: TRBV19

DNA: TGTGCCAGCACCAGGACTATGACAGATACGCAGTATTTT
CDR3: CASTRTMTDTQYF
J: TRBJ2-3
length: 13
size: .
D: .
V: TRBV7-2

DNA: TGTGCCAGCAGTGACACGGGGGACATTCAGTACTTC
CDR3: CASSDTGDIQYF
J: TRBJ2-4
length: 12
size: .
D: .
V: TRBV2

DNA: TGTGCCAGCCACGGGGAGGGCAATGAGCAGTTCTTC
CDR3: CASHGEGNEQFF
J: TRBJ2-1
length: 12
size: .
D: TRBD2
V: TRBV7-9

DNA: TGTGCCAGCAGTTGGGCAGGCAGGGGAACAGATACGCAGTATTTT
CDR3: CASSWAGRGTDTQYF
J: TRBJ2-3
length: 15
size: .
D: .
V: TRBV28

DNA: TGTGCCAGCAGTTGGACTAGCGGGGGACTTAGCACAGATACGCAGTATTTT
CDR3: CASSWTSGGLSTDTQYF
J: TRBJ2-3
length: 17
size: .
D: TRBD2
V: TRBV2

DNA: TGTGCCAGCAGCACAGACCTAAATGAAAAACTGTTTTTT
CDR3: CASSTDLNEKLFF
J: TRBJ1-4
length: 13
size: .
D: .
V: TRBV5-5

DNA: TGTGCCAGCAGTTACGGGGCGAAGGCCGGGGAGCTGTTTTTT
CDR3: CASSYGAKAGELFF
J: TRBJ2-2
length: 14
size: .
D: .
V: TRBV6-6

DNA: TGTGCCAGCAGTTTCGGTTTCGGAGCTTTCTTT
CDR3: CASSFGFGAFF
J: TRBJ1-1
length: 11
size: .
D: .
V: TRBV28

DNA: TGTGCCACCTCAAAAACTGGGGGGGCGTCCTATAATTCACCCCTCCACTTT
CDR3: CATSKTGGASYNSPLHF
J: TRBJ1-6
length: 17
size: once
D: .
V: TRBV19

DNA: TGTGCCAGCAGTGACTACAACTCTAGAAATGAGCAGTTCTTC
CDR3: CASSDYNSRNEQFF
J: TRBJ2-1
length: 14
size: once
D: .
V: TRBV25-1

DNA: TGTGCCAGCAGCTTATATCCTTCAAGGGGTAGGTTCTTC
CDR3: CASSLYPSRGRFF
J: TRBJ2-1
length: 13
size: .
D: .
V: TRBV11-2

DNA: TGTGCCAGCAGCGGACAGGGGGGGAACACTGAAGCTTTCTTT
CDR3: CASSGQGGNTEAFF
J: TRBJ1-1
length: 14
size: .
D: TRBD1
V: TRBV4-2

DNA: TGTGCCACCACCACGGCGGGGCTCGGAAACACCATATATTTT
CDR3: CATTTAGLGNTIYF
J: TRBJ1-3
length: 14
size: .
D: .
V: TRBV15

DNA: TGTGCCAGTAGTACCCAGCAGGGAAGAAATTCACCCCTCCACTTT
CDR3: CASSTQQGRNSPLHF
J: TRBJ1-6
length: 15
size: .
D: .
V: TRBV19

DNA: TGCGCCAGCAGCCAAGATCCCCGGGGGGCCTACAATGAGCAGTTCTTC
CDR3: CASSQDPRGAYNEQFF
J: TRBJ2-1
length: 16
size: .
D: TRBD2
V: TRBV4-3

DNA: TGTGCCAGCTCACGCGGCTCTGGAAACACCATATATTTT
CDR3: CASSRGSGNTIYF
J: TRBJ1-3
length: 13
size: .
D: .
V: TRBV18

DNA: TGTGCCAGCAGCTTAGCACGGGGAACCGGGGAGCTGTTTTTT
CDR3: CASSLARGTGELFF
J: TRBJ2-2
length: 14
size: .
D: .
V: TRBV7-2

DNA: TGTGCCAGCAGTTTCAATCGCCGGAGAAGTACTGAAGCTTTCTTT
CDR3: CASSFNRRRSTEAFF
J: TRBJ1-1
length: 15
size: .
D: .
V: TRBV27

DNA: TGTGCCAGTAGTGTGCCGACAGGATCTATGAACACTGAAGCTTTCTTT
CDR3: CASSVPTGSMNTEAFF
J: TRBJ1-1
length: 16
size: .
D: .
V: TRBV19

DNA: TGTGCCAGCAGTCTTCAGGGATTCTATGGCTACACCTTC
CDR3: CASSLQGFYGYTF
J: TRBJ1-2
length: 13
size: few
D: .
V: TRBV2